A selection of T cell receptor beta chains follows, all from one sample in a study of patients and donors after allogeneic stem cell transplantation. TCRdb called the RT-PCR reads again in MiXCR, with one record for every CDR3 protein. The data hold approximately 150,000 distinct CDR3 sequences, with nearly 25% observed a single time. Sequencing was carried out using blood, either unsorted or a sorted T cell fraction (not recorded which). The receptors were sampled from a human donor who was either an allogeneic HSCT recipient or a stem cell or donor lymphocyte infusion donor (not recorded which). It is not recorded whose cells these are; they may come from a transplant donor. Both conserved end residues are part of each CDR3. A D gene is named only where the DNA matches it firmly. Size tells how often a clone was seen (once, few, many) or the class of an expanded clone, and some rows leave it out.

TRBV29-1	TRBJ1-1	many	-	CSVEQGNTEAFF	TGCAGCGTTGAACAGGGGAACACTGAAGCTTTCTTT
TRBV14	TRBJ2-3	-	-	CASGLTNSSTDTQYF	TGTGCCAGCGGCCTAACAAACAGTAGCACAGATACGCAGTATTTT
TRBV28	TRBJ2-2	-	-	CASSFEQGDTGELFF	TGTGCCAGCAGTTTCGAACAGGGCGACACCGGGGAGCTGTTTTTT
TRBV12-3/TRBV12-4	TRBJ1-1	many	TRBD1	CASSPQGANTEAFF	TGTGCCAGCAGTCCCCAGGGGGCCAACACTGAAGCTTTCTTT
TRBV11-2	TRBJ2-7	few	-	CASSQEGPGPYEQYF	TGTGCCAGCAGCCAAGAGGGCCCCGGACCCTACGAGCAGTACTTC
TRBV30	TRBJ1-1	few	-	CAWSVIGSSEAFF	TGTGCCTGGAGTGTAATAGGGTCATCCGAAGCTTTCTTT
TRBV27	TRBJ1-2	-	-	CASSLDPRRGGNGYTF	TGTGCCAGCAGTCTCGATCCACGACGGGGCGGAAATGGCTACACCTTC
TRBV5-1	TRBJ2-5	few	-	CASSLGDYTQETQYF	TGCGCCAGCAGCTTGGGTGACTACACCCAAGAGACCCAGTACTTC
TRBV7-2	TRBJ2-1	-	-	CASSLMTRGEQFF	TGTGCCAGCAGCTTAATGACACGGGGTGAGCAGTTCTTC
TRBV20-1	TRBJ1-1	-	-	CSAERGFGAFF	TGCAGTGCTGAACGGGGGTTTGGAGCTTTCTTT
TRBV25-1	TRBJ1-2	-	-	CASSEYLVGARGYTF	TGTGCCAGCAGTGAATATTTGGTCGGGGCTAGAGGCTACACCTTC
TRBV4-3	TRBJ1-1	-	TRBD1	CASSRDRGNAEAFF	TGCGCCAGCAGCCGGGACAGGGGAAACGCTGAAGCTTTCTTT
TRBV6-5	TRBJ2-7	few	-	CASSYSGLPDYEQYF	TGTGCCAGCAGTTATTCCGGACTACCCGACTACGAGCAGTACTTC
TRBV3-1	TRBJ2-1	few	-	CASSQVGREQFF	TGTGCCAGCAGCCAAGTTGGGCGTGAGCAGTTCTTC
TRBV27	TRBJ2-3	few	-	CASSLTGPSTDTQYF	TGTGCCAGCAGTTTAACAGGGCCTAGCACAGATACGCAGTATTTT
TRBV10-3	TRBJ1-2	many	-	CAISTQWGGYTF	TGTGCCATCAGCACGCAGTGGGGTGGCTACACCTTC
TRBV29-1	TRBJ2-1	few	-	CSVEDRRESYNEQFF	TGCAGCGTTGAAGATCGGCGGGAATCCTACAATGAGCAGTTCTTC
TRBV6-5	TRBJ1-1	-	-	CASSYSYRALEAFF	TGTGCCAGCAGTTATTCTTACCGGGCCCTTGAAGCTTTCTTT
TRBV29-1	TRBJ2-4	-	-	CSGRYGGNRGQYF	TGCAGCGGGAGATACGGGGGTAATCGCGGTCAGTACTTC
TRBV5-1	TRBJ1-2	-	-	CASSLSQGLGYTF	TGCGCCAGCAGCTTATCCCAGGGTCTCGGCTACACCTTC
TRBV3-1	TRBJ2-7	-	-	CASSQITYEQYF	TGTGCCAGCAGCCAGATTACCTACGAGCAGTACTTC
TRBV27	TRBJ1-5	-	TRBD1	CASRGGTGTQPQHF	TGTGCCAGCAGGGGCGGGACAGGGACGCAGCCCCAGCATTTT